These 31 T cell receptor beta chains share one sample of origin, sequenced in a study of blood T cells in healthy people across ages (dated by TCRdb to between 2014 and 2016). Library preparation employed 5' RACE. This sample was sequenced with an Illumina HiSeq 2500. A second PCR of roughly 6 to 11 cycles was run with a J-beta primer mix and a sample-barcoded 5' primer. TCRdb trimmed public reads at Q25 via fastp, called clones via MiXCR and kept in-frame beta chains. Entries are consolidated by CDR3 protein sequence, retaining the most common genes and DNA. In this sample the table shows about 1.6 million distinct CDR3 sequences, roughly 30% of which occur a single time. The top ten clones comprise around 10% of the sample. Sequenced sample: blood. The receptors shown here come from a woman younger than 45 in good health.

This sequence joins TRBV29-1 and TRBJ2-1; no definite D call. Per the germline V gene, CDR1 is SQVTM and CDR2 is ANQGSEA. This CDR3 spans 10 amino acids. V lost 7 bases to trimming and J lost 3 bases, with 4 bases between them. The CDR3 nucleotides are TGCAGCGCTTACTACAATGAGCAGTTCTTC. Translation: CSAYYNEQFF.

The gene calls are TRBV20-1 and TRBJ2-1, with 8 bases fitting TRBD2. CDR3 length: 14 amino acids. Germline CDR1 reads DFQATT; CDR2 reads SNEGSKA (reference sequence). With V trimmed by 3 bases and J by 8 bases, 9 bases remained unmatched. The CDR3 DNA reads as TGCAGTGCTAGCGGGGGGGCCGTTACCCATGAGCAGTTCTTC. Translated: CSASGGAVTHEQFF.

This chain connects TRBV27 to TRBJ2-2; D gene uncertain. V was trimmed by 3 bases and J by 7 bases, leaving 6 bases between them. Germline CDR1 MNHEY, CDR2 SMNVEV (reference sequence). The CDR3 runs to 12 residues. The CDR3 DNA reads TGTGCCAGCAGTTTCTCGGTCGGGGAGCTGTTTTTT. It specifies CASSFSVGELFF.

This clonotype showed up just a few times. The chain employs TRBV3-1 and TRBJ2-3; 11 bases fit TRBD2. Trimming at V came to 3 bases and at J to 5 bases, leaving 7 bases not matched to a gene. Germline V lookup: CDR1 LGHDT, CDR2 YNNKEL (reference sequence). CDR3 length equals 16 residues. CDR3 nucleotides: TGTGCCAGCAGCCACTACCTAGCGGGAGGAAAAGATACGCAGTATTTT. Translation: CASSHYLAGGKDTQYF.

The sample holds many counts of this clonotype. The CDR3 sequence is CAISGLAGSVEQFF. The DNA for the CDR3 is TGTGCCATCTCGGGACTAGCGGGATCTGTTGAGCAGTTCTTC. The chain combines TRBV10-3 with TRBJ2-1, with 13 bases fitting TRBD2. Trimming removed 8 bases from V and 9 bases from J; junction bases left unmatched: 7. Germline assignment: CDR1 ENHRY and CDR2 SYGVKD. The CDR3 is 14 residues long.

This chain links TRBV10-2 with TRBJ2-7, with a possible D match to TRBD1 (6 bases). Germline V CDR1 and CDR2: WSHSY, SAAADI. Trimming took 4 bases from V and 0 from J, leaving 10 bases between them. The CDR3 is 14 amino acids. The CDR3: CASSVGHISYEQYF. CDR3 DNA: TGCGCCAGCAGTGTGGGACACATCTCCTACGAGCAGTACTTC.

This clonotype has just a few counts. This sequence joins TRBV29-1 and TRBJ1-1; no reliable D call. Germline CDR1 SQVTM, CDR2 ANQGSEA. The CDR3 contains 15 residues. V lost 6 bases and J lost 3, with 20 bases in between. CDR3 sequence: CSVREIRQLHTEAFF. CDR3 nucleotides: TGCAGCGTGAGGGAGATACGCCAACTTCACACTGAAGCTTTCTTT.

Only a few counts were recorded for this clonotype. V gene TRBV6-1 combines with J gene TRBJ2-6; 11 bases fit TRBD1. The germline gives CDR1 MNHNS, CDR2 SASEGT. The CDR3 contains 17 residues. V lost 6 bases to trimming and J lost 0 bases; unmatched junction nucleotides: 4. The CDR3: CASRVGTGGSGANVLTF. The CDR3, as DNA: TGTGCCAGCAGGGTCGGGACAGGGGGCTCTGGGGCCAACGTCCTGACTTTC.

This clonotype was recorded many times. The DNA for the CDR3 is TGCAGCGTTGAAGATAGACAGGATGAAAAACTGTTTTTT. It codes for CSVEDRQDEKLFF. The chain links TRBV29-1 to TRBJ1-4; perhaps TRBD1 as D (6 bases). Germline V lookup: CDR1 SQVTM, CDR2 ANQGSEA. Trimming took 0 bases from V and 6 from J, leaving 8 bases between them. This CDR3 is 13 amino acids long.

The chain employs TRBV29-1 and TRBJ2-3, with 10 bases lining up with TRBD2. J lost 4 bases, V lost 1 base, and 8 bases had no gene match. This CDR3 contains 16 residues. CDR1 is SQVTM, CDR2 ANQGSEA, per germline. The DNA of the CDR3 is TGCAGCGTTGAAGCCCGTAGCGGGAGGTTCGCAGATACGCAGTATTTT. It yields the protein CSVEARSGRFADTQYF.

The V gene is TRBV7-9, the J gene TRBJ2-3; D gene uncertain. Germline CDR1 reads SEHNR; CDR2 reads FQNEAQ (reference sequence). V dropped 3 bases and J dropped 3 bases, with 10 bases sitting between them. The length of the CDR3 is 14 residues. CDR3 sequence (DNA): TGTGCCAGCAGCTTGCCCTTAGTGACAGATACGCAGTATTTT. It specifies CASSLPLVTDTQYF.

The chain couples TRBV5-1 to TRBJ1-1; no clear D gene. V lost 4 bases, J lost 6 bases, and 13 bases lay in between. This CDR3 region has 13 residues. Germline V CDR1 and CDR2: SGHRS, YFSETQ. This CDR3 is CASSHIGVAEAFF. The CDR3 DNA reads TGCGCCAGCAGCCATATCGGGGTCGCTGAAGCTTTCTTT.

The rearrangement uses TRBV2 and TRBJ1-5; D not certain. Trimming cost V 8 bases and J 6 bases, with 14 bases left between them. The CDR3 extends over 13 amino acids. Germline V CDR1 and CDR2: SNHLY, FYNNEI. DNA of the CDR3: TGTGCCAGCGTTCTCGCTGCAGGTCAGCCCCAGCATTTT. Translation gives CASVLAAGQPQHF.

This clonotype was detected only a few times. J is TRBJ1-2 and V is TRBV5-1; unclear D gene. Trimming pared 1 base from V and 7 bases from J, leaving 11 bases between. The CDR3 has 13 residues. Per germline, CDR1 SGHRS and CDR2 YFSETQ. Written as DNA, the CDR3 is TGCGCCAGCAGCTTGCGAGGAAACAGTGGCTACACCTTC. Its translation is CASSLRGNSGYTF.

This chain joins TRBV5-1 and TRBJ2-5; D is undetermined. The V gene lost 2 bases and the J gene lost 0 bases, with 8 bases spanning the gap. The CDR3 loop spans 14 amino acids. CDR1 is SGHRS, CDR2 YFSETQ, per germline. CDR3 nucleotides: TGCGCCAGCAGCTTAAGTAGGGACCAAGAGACCCAGTACTTC. This gives the protein CASSLSRDQETQYF.

About this clonotype itself: Just one base apart from a much larger clone, this may be a read error. This sequence joins TRBV20-1 and TRBJ2-4; D tentatively reads TRBD1 or TRBD2 (5 bases each). Germline loops: CDR1 DFQATT, CDR2 SNEGSKA (reference sequence). The CDR3 consists of 13 residues. The CDR3 DNA reads TGCAATGCTAGAGGGGACCCCCAGGGAGAGCAGTACTTC. It yields the protein CNARGDPQGEQYF.

The rearrangement links TRBV6-1 to TRBJ1-1; D not resolved. This CDR3 region has 12 residues. The V gene's germline CDR1 is MNHNS and CDR2 SASEGT. V lost 3 bases and J lost 6, with 8 bases in between. The CDR3 region has the DNA TGTGCCAGCAGTGATGACAATCCTGAAGCTTTCTTT. Translating it yields CASSDDNPEAFF.

This clonotype came up a few times. The chain couples TRBV5-5 to TRBJ1-4; weak D call: TRBD1 (6 bases). CDR3 length: 15 residues. Looked up from germline, CDR1 is SGHKS and CDR2 is YYEKEE (reference sequence). The V and J ends lost 2 bases and 10 bases respectively, with 18 bases between them. CDR3 region: CASSFQQGMVGKLFF. The CDR3, as DNA: TGTGCCAGCAGCTTTCAGCAGGGGATGGTCGGAAAACTGTTTTTT.

V and J are TRBV4-1 and TRBJ1-2; TRBD1 agrees at 12 bases. Germline V lookup: CDR1 MGHRA, CDR2 YSYEKL. Unmatched junction bases numbered 14, after V lost 4 bases and J lost 8 bases. The CDR3 covers 17 residues. The CDR3 nucleotides read TGCGCCAGCAGCCCCGAACCCTCCGGGACAGGGGGCCGGGGCTACACCTTC. Protein sequence: CASSPEPSGTGGRGYTF.

This clonotype was counted once. The chain recombines TRBV5-1 with TRBJ1-1; D perhaps matches TRBD1 (6 bases). The CDR3 contains 14 residues. Germline values: CDR1 SGHRS, CDR2 YFSETQ. Trimming shortened V by 2 bases and J by 4 bases, and 12 bases separated the two germline ends. CDR3 protein: CASSFRPRGTEAFF. The CDR3 bases are TGCGCCAGCAGCTTCCGCCCCAGGGGCACTGAAGCTTTCTTT.

This chain joins TRBV7-3 and TRBJ2-3; 9 bases fit TRBD2. The germline V gene has CDR1 SGHTA and CDR2 FQGTGA. Losses at the gene ends were 2 bases for V and 5 bases for J; bases not matched to a gene: 5. The CDR3 consists of 15 residues. For the CDR3, the DNA is TGTGCCAGCAGCTTAGCGGGAGGGAGGGGAGATACGCAGTATTTT. Translating it yields CASSLAGGRGDTQYF. The full variable domain, rest sourced from reference TRBV7-3 and TRBJ2-3, is GAGVSQTPSNKVTEKGKYVELRCDPISGHTALYWYRQSLGQGPEFLIYFQGTGAADDSGLPNDRFFAVRPEGSVSTLKIQRTERGDSAVYLCASSLAGGRGDTQYFGPGTRLTVL.

This clonotype turned up a few times. The V call is TRBV7-9, the J call TRBJ2-1; perhaps D is TRBD1 or TRBD2 (5 bases each). Germline V gene data show CDR1 as SEHNR and CDR2 as FQNEAQ (reference sequence). The CDR3 is made up of 14 amino acids. The V end was cut by 3 bases, the J end by 9 bases, with 15 bases between. The CDR3 is CASSFGTLFVEQFF. DNA for the CDR3: TGTGCCAGCAGCTTTGGGACCCTCTTTGTTGAGCAGTTCTTC.

This clonotype was seen many times. V and J are TRBV29-1 and TRBJ2-3; either TRBD1 or TRBD2 may supply D (5 bases each). CDR3 length: 13 residues. CDR1 and CDR2 (germline): SQVTM, ANQGSEA. The V and J ends lost 2 bases and 8 bases respectively, with 14 bases between them. The CDR3 nucleotides are TGCAGCGTTGAAAGGGAGTTTGGGGGTACGCAGTATTTT. It codes for CSVEREFGGTQYF.

This clonotype came up a few times. V gene TRBV3-1 combines with J gene TRBJ2-1; possibly TRBD1 or TRBD2 for D (5 bases each). In germline, CDR1 is LGHDT, CDR2 YNNKEL (reference sequence). Trimming removed 0 bases from V and 0 bases from J, with 9 bases in between. The CDR3 sequence is 16 residues long. The chain's CDR3 is CASSQDRDLSYNEQFF. For the CDR3, the DNA is TGTGCCAGCAGCCAAGACAGGGACCTCTCCTACAATGAGCAGTTCTTC.

This clonotype was seen only a few times. The chain employs TRBV28 and TRBJ2-7, with 7 bases matching TRBD1. The junction had 5 bases not matched to a gene; V was cut back by 3 bases and J by 0 bases. The germline gives CDR1 MDHEN, CDR2 SYDVKM. The CDR3 runs to 15 residues. CDR3: CASSFGTEISYEQYF. The CDR3 DNA follows: TGTGCCAGCAGTTTTGGGACAGAGATCTCCTACGAGCAGTACTTC.

In regard to this clonotype: The conserved final phenylalanine or tryptophan is absent from the CDR3, which likely points to a read error. V and J are TRBV6-5 and TRBJ2-3; 7 bases align to TRBD2. The J segment lost 3 bases and the V segment lost 3 bases, leaving 3 bases of the junction unmatched. Germline lookup yields CDR1 MNHEY and CDR2 SVGAGI. The length of the CDR3 is 14 residues. In DNA, the CDR3 is TGTGCCAGCAGTTATGTCGGGGGGACAGATACGCAGTATTTG. It specifies CASSYVGGTDTQYL.

This chain connects TRBV3-1 to TRBJ2-6; D not resolved. Trimming pared 0 bases from V and 4 bases from J, leaving 10 bases between. CDR3 length: 16 amino acids. CDR1 LGHDT and CDR2 YNNKEL come from the germline V gene (reference sequence). CDR3 sequence reads: CASSQDFGWGANVLTF. The CDR3, as DNA: TGTGCCAGCAGCCAAGATTTTGGATGGGGGGCCAACGTCCTGACTTTC.

This clonotype was picked up a small number of times. CDR3 region: CASSQDPATSTDTQYF. As DNA, the CDR3 is TGTGCCAGCAGCCAAGATCCAGCCACTAGCACAGATACGCAGTATTTT. The chain carries TRBV3-1 and TRBJ2-3, with D uncertain. Trimming removed 0 bases from V and 0 bases from J, with 10 bases in between. The CDR3 loop spans 16 amino acids. The germline CDR1 and CDR2 sequences are LGHDT and YNNKEL (reference sequence).

This clonotype was seen a few times. CDR3 nucleotides: TGTGCCAGCAGAAGTGGGACTAGCGGGCCCAATGAGCAGTTCTTC. Residues: CASRSGTSGPNEQFF. This rearrangement joins TRBV27 to TRBJ2-1, with 12 bases lining up with TRBD2. Germline V gene data show CDR1 as MNHEY and CDR2 as SMNVEV (reference sequence). The CDR3 runs to 15 residues. V lost 6 bases, J lost 6 bases, and 6 bases stayed unmatched.

This clonotype came up many times. The J gene is TRBJ1-6, the V gene TRBV12-3 or TRBV12-4; D gene uncertain. CDR3 length equals 12 residues. The V end lost 6 bases, the J end lost 7 bases, and 7 bases lay between the germline ends. The CDR3 DNA is TGTGCCAGCAGCCCCGTGAATTCACCCCTCCACTTT. Translating gives CASSPVNSPLHF.

CDR3 nucleotide sequence: TGTGCCAGCAGCGCTCTAACAGGGCCGGAAGATACGCAGTATTTT. Protein sequence: CASSALTGPEDTQYF. The rearrangement links TRBV7-9 to TRBJ2-3; D is perhaps TRBD1 (6 bases). This CDR3 region has 15 residues. Trimming removed 5 bases from V and 5 bases from J, with 17 bases in between. CDR1 is SEHNR, CDR2 FQNEAQ, per germline (reference sequence).